A single sample is the source of the 8 T cell receptor beta chains below, sequenced in a study of cytomegalovirus exposure and HLA in healthy donors. PCR amplification relied on 60 Vbeta primers (plus 13 Jbeta primers). Libraries were prepared by immunoSEQ multiplex PCR; TCRdb keeps only in-frame clonotypes and omits some of them. The repertoire includes more than 80,000 clones, about 70% of them detected once, and under 3% sits in the top ten. Sequencing used PBMCs. Every receptor here comes from a female donor in good health and CMV-seropositive.

The chain combines TRBV30 with TRBJ1-2; no definite D call. The germline V and J ends were trimmed by 0 bases and 7 bases, with 12 bases remaining between them. Germline CDR1 is GTSNPN and CDR2 is SVGIG (reference sequence). This CDR3 spans 13 amino acids. Here the CDR3 reads CAWSVEGWPGYTF. The CDR3 bases are TGTGCCTGGAGTGTAGAGGGATGGCCTGGCTACACCTTC.

This clone appeared a single time. The V and J genes are TRBV5-8 and TRBJ2-3; D is unclear. Germline V gene sequence: CDR1 SGHTS, CDR2 YDEGEE. V gave up 4 bases and J gave up 2 bases, with 11 bases separating them. The CDR3 is made up of 14 amino acids. In DNA, the CDR3 is TGTGCCAGCAGCGTGCTACGGTCCACAGATACGCAGTATTTT. Translated: CASSVLRSTDTQYF.

V and J are TRBV4-2 and TRBJ2-7; D may be TRBD2 (5 bases). V lost 3 bases and J lost 0, with 12 bases in between. CDR1 and CDR2 (germline): LGHNA, YNFKEQ. The CDR3 length is 15 residues. The chain's CDR3 is CASSHVGEGSYEQYF. The DNA for the CDR3 is TGTGCCAGCAGCCACGTCGGTGAGGGCTCCTACGAGCAGTACTTC.

This clone was observed a handful of times. The chain employs TRBV6-4 and TRBJ2-1, with 14 nucleotides matching TRBD2. From germline, CDR1 is MRHNA and CDR2 SNTAGT. CDR3 length equals 15 residues. The V gene end was trimmed by 5 bases and the J gene end by 7 bases; junction bases not matched to a gene: 4. CDR3 sequence: CASSIGTSGGNEQFF. CDR3 coding DNA: TGTGCCAGCAGTATAGGGACTAGCGGGGGAAATGAGCAGTTCTTC.

The chain carries TRBV18 and TRBJ1-4; TRBD1 might be the D (5 bases). Germline-derived CDR1 and CDR2 are KGHSH and LQKENI. The CDR3 length is 15 residues. Trimming cost V 5 bases and J 10 bases, with 20 bases left between them. For the CDR3, the DNA is TGTGCCAGCTCATCGGTTCGGGAGGCGGGGGGAAAACTGTTTTTT. This encodes CASSSVREAGGKLFF.

V is TRBV7-2 and J is TRBJ1-3; 7 bases are shared with TRBD1. The V gene's germline CDR1 is SGHTA and CDR2 FQGNSA. The CDR3 has 16 residues. The V gene end was trimmed by 5 bases and the J gene end by 4 bases; junction bases not matched to a gene: 11. The CDR3 sequence is CASSQTRGGIGNTIYF. In nucleotides, the CDR3 is TGTGCCAGCAGCCAAACCCGAGGGGGCATCGGAAACACCATATATTTT.

The CDR3 bases are TGTGCCAGCAGTGTGGGACATCTAGAGAACACTGAAGCTTTCTTT. Its protein is CASSVGHLENTEAFF. The rearrangement uses TRBV2 and TRBJ1-1; tentatively, D is TRBD1 (6 bases). CDR3 length equals 15 residues. Trimming pared 4 bases from V and 1 base from J, leaving 13 bases between. CDR1 is SNHLY and CDR2 is FYNNEI in the germline V gene.

The chain employs TRBV18 and TRBJ2-7; D gene unclear. The CDR3 sequence is 13 residues long. Per the germline V gene, CDR1 is KGHSH and CDR2 is LQKENI. With 3 bases removed from V and 4 bases from J, the gap between germline ends came to 10 bases. The CDR3 reads CASSPNSRYEQYF. DNA of the CDR3: TGTGCCAGCTCACCGAACAGTAGATACGAGCAGTACTTC.